This T cell receptor beta chain appears in the sequencing data of a study of cytomegalovirus exposure and HLA in healthy donors. General observations from the study: It was 150 to 200 TCR beta chains that were listed as cytomegalovirus-associated. Subsequent analysis showed first-cohort TCR clusters tending to co-occur in about 110 validation repertoires.

This CDR3 spans 13 amino acids. V lost 4 bases and J lost 3, with 7 bases in between. Germline CDR1 reads MDHEN; CDR2 reads SYDVKM. On this clone itself: The antigen is unknown.

Sequencing used immunoSEQ multiplex PCR; TCRdb keeps in-frame clones, though not all of them. The sample shows 65,000 to 75,000 clones, 80% to 95% of them seen only once. This sequence was found in a man aged 18 to 29 in good health and CMV-seropositive. The sequenced material came from PBMCs. V and J are TRBV28 and TRBJ1-5; D ambiguous. The DNA of the CDR3 is TGTGCCAGCAGTTCCCTGGCCAATCAGCCCCAGCATTTT. This encodes CASSSLANQPQHF.